The 2 T cell receptor beta chains below come from one sample, sequenced in a study of blood T cell repertoires in COVID-19. Clones were sequenced by immunoSEQ multiplex PCR, and TCRdb holds only the in-frame ones, with some missing. The repertoire consists of about 58,000 clones, with approximately 89% occurring once and the leading ten covering roughly an eighth. Input material: peripheral blood. The receptors originated from a woman aged 55-70 years with active COVID-19.

The genes are TRBV2 and TRBJ2-3; 9 bases fit TRBD1. Looked up from germline, CDR1 is SNHLY and CDR2 is FYNNEI. After removal of 6 bases from V and 4 bases from J, the junction contained 5 bases not matched to a gene. There are 14 residues in the CDR3. The CDR3 coding sequence is TGTGCCAGCAGGCCCCGGACAGGGGCAGATACGCAGTATTTT. This translates into CASRPRTGADTQYF.

V usage is TRBV7-2 and J usage is TRBJ2-7; a possible D gene is TRBD2 (6 bases). Germline values: CDR1 SGHTA, CDR2 FQGNSA. V lost 5 bases and J 3 bases, leaving 14 bases between the germline ends. This CDR3 spans 14 amino acids. CDR3 nucleotides: TGTGCCAGCAGCCCTACGCGGGGTAACTACGAGCAGTACTTC. As protein: CASSPTRGNYEQYF.